The clone carrying this TCR beta chain was found many times. CDR3 length: 14 amino acids. The V gene lost 2 bases and the J gene lost 7 bases, with 12 bases spanning the gap. The germline V gene encodes CDR1 MNHEY and CDR2 SVGEGT. The sample is drawn from a study of blood T cell repertoires in COVID-19. In the study overall: Acute and convalescent COVID-19 samples came from the United States, Italy and Spain. PBMCs, B-cell-depleted T cells, or T cells provided the cDNA or gDNA that made up the material.

The study assigned cohorts using participant-reported clinical history. Repertoires were generated with immunoSEQ multiplex PCR, while TCRdb's copy carries only in-frame clones and drops some. The table includes around 430,000 clones, about 86% detected once. Sequenced sample: PBMCs or T cells enriched from blood (not recorded which). This receptor was identified in a woman between 45 and 60 years old who had recovered from COVID-19. V usage is TRBV6-2 or TRBV6-3 and J usage is TRBJ1-5; D might be TRBD1 (5 bases). CDR3 sequence: CASSYGGAVQPQHF. The CDR3 DNA sequence: TGTGCCAGCAGTTACGGAGGGGCGGTGCAGCCCCAGCATTTT.